This is a list of T cell receptor beta chains from one sample in a study of T-cell reconstitution after alpha-beta-depleted transplantation in children. From the PCR reads, TCRdb called clonotypes with MiXCR, one entry per CDR3 protein. The sample consists of about 150,000 distinct CDR3 sequences, more than 8% of them appearing once. The sample was PBMCs, mostly from graft donor cells, taken 180 days after TCRalphabeta/CD19-depleted stem cell transplant. These receptors were taken from a female patient aged 2-9 years who had a stem cell transplant for congenital amegakaryocytic thrombocytopenia, so the T cells may come from the graft donor. Each CDR3 is given with its conserved first and last residue. D genes are given only for firm matches. Rows give clone size only sometimes, using once, few, many, or a class for an expanded clone.

j_gene,abundance,d_gene,v_gene,CDR3aa,CDR3nt
TRBJ2-7,many,NA,TRBV29-1,CSVEGVYEQYF,TGCAGCGTTGAAGGGGTGTACGAGCAGTACTTC
TRBJ1-1,many,NA,TRBV28,CASSPGFGGARMNTEAFF,TGTGCCAGCAGCCCTGGGTTCGGGGGAGCGAGGATGAACACTGAAGCTTTCTTT
TRBJ1-1,many,TRBD1,TRBV5-1,CASSVRQGGTEAFF,TGCGCCAGCAGCGTACGACAGGGCGGCACTGAAGCTTTCTTT
TRBJ2-7,few,NA,TRBV5-4,CASSLEDSYEQYF,TGTGCCAGCAGCTTGGAAGACTCCTACGAGCAGTACTTC
TRBJ2-3,NA,NA,TRBV10-3,CAISDGELDTQYF,TGTGCCATCAGCGACGGAGAGTTAGATACGCAGTATTTT
TRBJ2-7,many,NA,TRBV28,CASSRGIYSYEQYF,TGTGCCAGCAGCCGGGGTATCTACTCCTACGAGCAGTACTTC
TRBJ2-1,NA,TRBD2,TRBV18,CASSPGTSGRIVNEQFF,TGTGCCAGCTCACCCGGGACTAGCGGGAGGATTGTGAATGAGCAGTTCTTC
TRBJ2-7,many,NA,TRBV12-3/TRBV12-4,CASSCAWGNSRFYEQYF,TGTGCCAGCAGTTGTGCTTGGGGCAACTCCAGATTCTACGAGCAGTACTTC
TRBJ1-2,NA,NA,TRBV29-1,CSAPEPRLNYGYTF,TGCAGCGCCCCCGAGCCGCGACTTAACTATGGCTACACCTTC
TRBJ2-2,many,TRBD1,TRBV18,CASSPAGQGNTGELFF,TGTGCCAGCTCACCCGCGGGACAGGGAAACACCGGGGAGCTGTTTTTT
TRBJ2-1,many,TRBD2,TRBV15,CATSRSPAGLTYNEQFF,TGTGCCACCAGCAGAAGTCCTGCGGGACTAACCTACAATGAGCAGTTCTTC
TRBJ2-3,NA,NA,TRBV25-1,CASSEWGRTGSNTDTQYF,TGTGCCAGCAGTGAATGGGGGAGAACAGGAAGTAACACAGATACGCAGTATTTT
TRBJ2-1,few,NA,TRBV7-8,CASSLSRAVFREGEQFF,TGTGCCAGCAGCTTATCGAGGGCGGTCTTTAGGGAAGGGGAGCAGTTCTTC
TRBJ2-1,many,NA,TRBV7-6,CASSLNSASVYNEQFF,TGTGCCAGCAGCTTAAATTCCGCTAGCGTATACAATGAGCAGTTCTTC
TRBJ1-1,many,TRBD1,TRBV20-1,CSARKGTGDTEAFF,TGCAGTGCGAGGAAAGGGACAGGGGATACTGAAGCTTTCTTT
TRBJ2-4,many,NA,TRBV12-3/TRBV12-4,CASSRYGAGLNIQYF,TGTGCCAGCAGTCGTTATGGGGCAGGGCTAAACATTCAGTACTTC
TRBJ1-1,few,NA,TRBV19,CASSLGARVNTEAFF,TGTGCCAGTAGCCTAGGGGCCAGGGTGAACACTGAAGCTTTCTTT
TRBJ1-2,many,NA,TRBV7-6,CASSLGVDRKLTF,TGTGCCAGCAGCTTAGGGGTAGACCGCAAGTTAACCTTC
TRBJ2-1,medium-sized,TRBD2,TRBV27,CASSLIPSGGDNEQFF,TGTGCCAGCAGTTTAATCCCTAGCGGGGGAGACAATGAGCAGTTCTTC
TRBJ2-2,many,NA,TRBV6-1,CASSEPTGGYTGELFF,TGTGCCAGCAGTGAACCGACAGGAGGTTACACCGGGGAGCTGTTTTTT